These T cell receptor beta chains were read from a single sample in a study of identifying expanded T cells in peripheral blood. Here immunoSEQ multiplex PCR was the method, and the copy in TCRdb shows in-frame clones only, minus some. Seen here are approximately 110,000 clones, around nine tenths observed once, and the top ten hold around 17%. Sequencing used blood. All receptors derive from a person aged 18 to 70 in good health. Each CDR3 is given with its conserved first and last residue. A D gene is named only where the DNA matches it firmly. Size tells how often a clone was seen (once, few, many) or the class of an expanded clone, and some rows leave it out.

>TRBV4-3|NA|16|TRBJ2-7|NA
TGCGCCAGCAGCCCCTTCGTTAGGGGGGCTGGGGGCGAGCAGTACTTC
CASSPFVRGAGGEQYF
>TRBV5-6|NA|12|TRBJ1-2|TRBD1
TGTGCCAGCAGCTCAACAGGGGCCGTCTACACCTTC
CASSSTGAVYTF
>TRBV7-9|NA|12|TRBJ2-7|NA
TGTGCCAGCAGCTTAGGCTCCTACGAGCAGTACTTC
CASSLGSYEQYF
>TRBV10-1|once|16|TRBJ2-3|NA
TGCGCCAGCAGTGAGACAGGGAGTGTTGCCACAGATACGCAGTATTTT
CASSETGSVATDTQYF
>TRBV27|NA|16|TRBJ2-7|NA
TGTGCCAGCAGTTTATCGGGCGGGCCCTCGGCGGGCGAGCAGTACTTC
CASSLSGGPSAGEQYF
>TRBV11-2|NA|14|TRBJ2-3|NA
TGTGCCAGCAGCTTAGGGGCGTACACAGATACGCAGTATTTT
CASSLGAYTDTQYF
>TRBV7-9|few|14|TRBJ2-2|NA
TGTGCCAGCAGCCACCGCCGGGACACCGGGGAGCTGTTTTTT
CASSHRRDTGELFF
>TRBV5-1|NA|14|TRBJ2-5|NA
TGCGCCAGCAGCCGTGGGGGGGGCAAAGAGACCCAGTACTTC
CASSRGGGKETQYF
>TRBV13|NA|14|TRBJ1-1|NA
TGTGCCAGCAGCGCGAGGGGAAGGAGCACTGAAGCTTTCTTT
CASSARGRSTEAFF
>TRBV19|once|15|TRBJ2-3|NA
TGTGCCAGTAGTAGACTATCATTCTACACAGATACGCAGTATTTT
CASSRLSFYTDTQYF
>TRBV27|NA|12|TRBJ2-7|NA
TGTGCCAGCAGTTTATCGGGTCGAGAGCAGTACTTC
CASSLSGREQYF
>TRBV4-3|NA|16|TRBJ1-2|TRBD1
TGCGCCAGCAGCCATGCCGGGACAGGGACAAACTATGGCTACACCTTC
CASSHAGTGTNYGYTF
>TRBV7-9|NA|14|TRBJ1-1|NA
TGTGCCAGCAGCCAACAGGGCAGGGACACTGAAGCTTTCTTT
CASSQQGRDTEAFF
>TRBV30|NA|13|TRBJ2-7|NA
TGTGCCTGCCCCTGGAGGGGCCGGTACGAGCAGTACTTC
CACPWRGRYEQYF
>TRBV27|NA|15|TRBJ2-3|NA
TGTGCCAGCAGTTTAGGAACAGGGAACACAGATACGCAGTATTTT
CASSLGTGNTDTQYF
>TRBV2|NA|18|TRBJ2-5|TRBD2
TGTGCCAGCAGTTCCCGGGCTAGCGGGGGGACAAGCCAAGAGACCCAGTACTTC
CASSSRASGGTSQETQYF
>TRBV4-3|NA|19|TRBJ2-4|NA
TGCGCCAGCAGCCAAGATCTATCCAGTACGGGACGGCACAAAAACATTCAGTACTTC
CASSQDLSSTGRHKNIQYF
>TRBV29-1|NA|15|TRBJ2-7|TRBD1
TGCAGCGTTGAAGGGGGGACAGGGTCCTCCTACGAGCAGTACTTC
CSVEGGTGSSYEQYF
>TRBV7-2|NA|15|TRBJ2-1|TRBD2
TGTGCCAGCAGTAGAGCGGGGGGACCCAGGAATGAGCAGTTCTTC
CASSRAGGPRNEQFF
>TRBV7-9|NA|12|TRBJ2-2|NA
TGTGCCGAGACCGGACCGACCGGGGAGCTGTTTTTT
CAETGPTGELFF
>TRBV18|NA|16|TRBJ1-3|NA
TGTGCCAGCTCACCGCGTGGACGGGGCTCTGGAAACACCATATATTTT
CASSPRGRGSGNTIYF
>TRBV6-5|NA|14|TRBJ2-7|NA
TGTGCCAGCAGTTACGAAGTTCCACCCCCGCAGCAGTACTTC
CASSYEVPPPQQYF
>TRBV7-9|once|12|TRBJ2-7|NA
TGTGCCAGCAGCTCGAGAGCTTACGAGCAGTACTTC
CASSSRAYEQYF
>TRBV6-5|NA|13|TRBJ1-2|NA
TGTGCCAGCAGACCCACAGACCTCTATGGCTACACCTTC
CASRPTDLYGYTF
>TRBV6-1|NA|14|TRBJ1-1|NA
TGTGCCAGCAGTGACGGATCCCTGGGCACTGAAGCTTTCTTT
CASSDGSLGTEAFF
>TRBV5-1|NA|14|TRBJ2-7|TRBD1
TGCGCCAGCAGCTCCCCAGGACAGGGAGGCGAGCAGTACTTC
CASSSPGQGGEQYF
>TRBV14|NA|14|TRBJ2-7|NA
TGTGCCAGCAGCCATCTAACGGGGTCCTACGAGCAGTACTTC
CASSHLTGSYEQYF